A single sample gave rise to the 20 T cell receptor beta chains below, sequenced in a study of T cells in Graves' hyperthyroidism and ophthalmopathy (dated by TCRdb to about 2019). The method was multiplex PCR. Sequencing instrument: Illumina HiSeq 2000. The TCR beta CDR3 regions were amplified from RNA transcripts. The TCR CDR3 was subjected to a first round of RT-PCR using the HTBI primer set and the Qiagen OneStep RT-PCR kit. TCRdb reanalyzed the raw reads on its own, using fastp at Q25 for trimming and MiXCR for clone calling, and kept in-frame beta chains. Entries are consolidated by CDR3 protein sequence, retaining the most common genes and DNA. The sample has 550,000 to 700,000 distinct CDR3 sequences on record, roughly 15% of them singletons. Together, the top ten hold roughly 4.5% of the sample. The sequenced sample consisted of blood. Receptors originate from a middle-aged woman with Graves' ophthalmopathy.

In its sample, this clonotype was seen many times. The chain is built from TRBV20-1 and TRBJ1-5, with D possibly TRBD1 on 5 matching bases. Germline CDR1 is DFQATT and CDR2 is SNEGSKA (reference sequence). V was cut by 0 bases and J by 5 bases, with 23 bases left in between. The CDR3 spans 18 residues. CDR3 sequence reads: CSARDRRVAGQLYQPQHF. The CDR3 DNA reads as TGCAGTGCTAGAGATCGACGGGTAGCAGGGCAGCTCTATCAGCCCCAGCATTTT.

The chain couples TRBV9 to TRBJ2-5; 7 nucleotides align to TRBD2. Germline CDR1 is SGDLS and CDR2 is YYNGEE. The CDR3 is 16 amino acids. J was trimmed by 1 base and V by 0 bases; bases with no gene match: 6. The CDR3, as DNA: TGTGCCAGCAGCGTAGGGCCAGCGGGAACCCAAGAGACCCAGTACTTC. Its protein is CASSVGPAGTQETQYF.

This clonotype was seen ten or more times. The V and J genes are TRBV12-3 or TRBV12-4 and TRBJ1-5, with D unclear. With 4 bases removed from V and 7 bases from J, the gap between germline ends came to 8 bases. This CDR3 is built from 12 residues. CDR3 sequence: CASSSLFQPQHF. The CDR3 coding sequence is TGTGCCAGCAGTTCCCTTTTCCAGCCCCAGCATTTT.

This clonotype was recorded at least ten times. V is TRBV2 and J is TRBJ2-7; no reliable D call. Per the germline V gene, CDR1 is SNHLY and CDR2 is FYNNEI. The CDR3 runs to 12 residues. Deletions cut 6 bases from V and 2 bases from J, with 8 bases between. The CDR3 nucleotides are TGTGCCAGCAGGATGCGTACCTACGAGCAGTACTTC. Its protein is CASRMRTYEQYF. The entire variable domain, with the rest obtained from reference TRBV2 and TRBJ2-7, is as follows: EPEVTQTPSHQVTQMGQEVILRCVPISNHLYFYWYRQILGQKVEFLVSFYNNEISEKSEIFDDQFSVERPDGSNFTLKIRSTKLEDSAMYFCASRMRTYEQYFGPGTRLTVT.

This clonotype was observed at least ten times. V and J are TRBV25-1 and TRBJ2-1; 8 bases are a match to TRBD2. CDR1 MGHDK and CDR2 SYGVNS come from the germline V gene. This CDR3 is 16 amino acids long. V trimming: 2 bases; J trimming: 2 bases; junction bases outside the gene matches: 5. The CDR3 DNA follows: TGTGCCAGCAGTGAACCCGGACTAGCTGCCTACAATGAGCAGTTCTTC. Protein product: CASSEPGLAAYNEQFF.

This clonotype was recorded at least ten times. The V call is TRBV6-2 or TRBV6-3, the J call TRBJ2-7, with unresolved D. The CDR3 is 12 residues long. Germline V gene sequence: CDR1 MNHEY, CDR2 SVGEGT. V was clipped by 7 bases and J by 2 bases, with 9 bases between them. CDR3 in DNA: TGTGCCAGCATGAGGTTAACCTACGAGCAGTACTTC. Protein sequence: CASMRLTYEQYF.

This clonotype was observed at least ten times. CDR3 in amino acids: CASSPALNTEAFF. The DNA for the CDR3 is TGCGCCAGCAGTCCAGCTTTGAACACTGAAGCTTTCTTT. V is TRBV10-1 and J is TRBJ1-1, with D uncertain. Germline V gene data show CDR1 as WNHNN and CDR2 as SYGVQD (reference sequence). There are 13 residues in the CDR3. With 5 bases removed from V and 0 bases from J, the gap between germline ends came to 7 bases.

V is TRBV6-2 or TRBV6-3 and J is TRBJ2-5; 12 positions agree with TRBD2. The length of the CDR3 is 18 residues. V shed 2 bases and J 5 bases; nucleotides not matched to a gene: 12. In germline, CDR1 is MNHEY, CDR2 SVGEGT. As DNA, the CDR3 is TGTGCCAGCAGTTACGTCGGTAGACTAGCGGGAGCAGGGGAGACCCAGTACTTC. This translates into CASSYVGRLAGAGETQYF.

This clonotype was counted many times. The chain uses TRBV10-3 and TRBJ2-2; unclear D gene. V gave up 2 bases and J gave up 0 bases, with 4 bases separating them. The CDR3 contains 14 residues. CDR1 is ENHRY, CDR2 SYGVKD, per germline. This chain's CDR3 is CAISEGPNTGELFF. CDR3 nucleotides: TGTGCCATCAGTGAGGGTCCGAACACCGGGGAGCTGTTTTTT.

This clonotype was seen many times. This chain links TRBV7-2 with TRBJ2-7; possibly TRBD1 for D (6 bases). The CDR3 is 15 amino acids. V was clipped by 5 bases and J by 2 bases, with 16 bases between them. Germline CDR1 reads SGHTA; CDR2 reads FQGNSA. CDR3 coding DNA: TGTGCCAGCAGCCTCTATTCGGGACAAGCCTACGAGCAGTACTTC. Amino acid sequence: CASSLYSGQAYEQYF.

A word on this clonotype: It may be a read error: a sequence one base away is much more abundant. This chain links TRBV20-1 with TRBJ2-5, with D possibly TRBD2 on 5 matching bases. Germline-derived CDR1 and CDR2 are DFQATT and SNEGSKA (reference sequence). The CDR3 spans 15 residues. Trimming pared 5 bases from V and 5 bases from J, leaving 21 bases between. The CDR3 sequence: CSARPRPGGQETQYF. The CDR3 bases are TGCAGTGCTCGCCCCCGACCCGGAGGTCAGGAGACCCAGTACTTC.

The J gene is TRBJ2-5, the V gene TRBV19; TRBD1 is a possible D gene (6 bases). CDR3 size: 16 residues. The V end lost 4 bases, the J end lost 0 bases, and 15 bases lay between the germline ends. The V gene's germline CDR1 is LNHDA and CDR2 SQIVND (reference sequence). CDR3 coding DNA: TGTGCCAGTAGTAAATCGGCAGGGGCCTACCAAGAGACCCAGTACTTC. Translation gives CASSKSAGAYQETQYF.

The chain employs TRBV30 and TRBJ1-5; D unresolved. Deletions cut 2 bases from V and 11 bases from J, with 10 bases between. The CDR3 contains 11 residues. Germline CDR1 reads GTSNPN; CDR2 reads SVGIG (reference sequence). The CDR3 region has the DNA TGTGCCTGGAGTCACGGGGAATCCCAGCATTTT. It is translated as CAWSHGESQHF.

The chain employs TRBV7-2 and TRBJ2-5, with 9 bases identical to TRBD2. CDR3 length: 13 residues. Germline V gene data show CDR1 as SGHTA and CDR2 as FQGNSA. V shed 7 bases, J shed 3 bases, and the junction held 3 bases outside the gene matches. DNA of the CDR3: TGTGCCAGCAATATAGCGGGGGAAGAGACCCAGTACTTC. This codes for CASNIAGEETQYF. Using reference TRBV7-2 and TRBJ2-5 for the parts outside the CDR3, the full variable domain is GAGVSQSPSNKVTEKGKDVELRCDPISGHTALYWYRQSLGQGLEFLIYFQGNSAPDKSGLPSDRFSAERTGGSVSTLTIQRTQQEDSAVYLCASNIAGEETQYFGPGTRLLVL.

The chain couples TRBV7-6 to TRBJ2-7; D is ambiguous. The CDR3 length is 17 residues. Deletions cut 5 bases from V and 0 bases from J, with 20 bases between. CDR1 SGHVS and CDR2 FNYEAQ come from the germline V gene. The CDR3 sequence: CASSNPNRPEVSYEQYF. Written as DNA, the CDR3 is TGTGCCAGCAGCAATCCGAACCGCCCAGAAGTCTCCTACGAGCAGTACTTC.

In this sample, this clonotype turned up many times. The chain recombines TRBV28 with TRBJ2-7, with a possible D match to TRBD1 (6 bases). The V end was cut by 6 bases, the J end by 4 bases, with 19 bases between. The CDR3 sequence is 15 residues long. The germline V gene has CDR1 MDHEN and CDR2 SYDVKM. CDR3 loop: CASRGSGTLGYEQYF. CDR3 nucleotide sequence: TGTGCCAGCAGGGGTTCCGGGACATTGGGTTACGAGCAGTACTTC.

The chain uses TRBV2 and TRBJ2-7, with 13 bases identical to TRBD2. Germline V lookup: CDR1 SNHLY, CDR2 FYNNEI. V trimming: 3 bases; J trimming: 2 bases; junction bases outside the gene matches: 16. CDR3 length: 20 amino acids. The CDR3 spells CASSEGPRGTLAGGPYEQYF. CDR3 in DNA: TGTGCCAGCAGTGAGGGGCCCCGTGGGACACTAGCGGGAGGGCCCTACGAGCAGTACTTC.

This clonotype was recorded at least ten times. The J gene is TRBJ2-7, the V gene TRBV29-1; 10 nucleotides line up with TRBD1. V gave up 5 bases and J gave up 3 bases; unmatched junction bases: 10. The CDR3 totals 15 residues. Germline V lookup: CDR1 SQVTM, CDR2 ANQGSEA. The CDR3, as DNA: TGCAGCGTTTTTACCGGGACAGGGGTCAACTACGAGCAGTACTTC. It is translated as CSVFTGTGVNYEQYF.

This clonotype has at least ten counts. The V gene is TRBV7-8, the J gene TRBJ2-2; D gene uncertain. The V gene's germline CDR1 is SGHVS and CDR2 FQNEAQ. CDR3 length: 12 residues. V was pared by 7 bases and J by 8 bases, with 11 bases between. CDR3 sequence (DNA): TGTGCCAGCATGCGTTTCATTGGGGAGCTGTTTTTT. This sequence encodes CASMRFIGELFF.

This clonotype was recorded at least ten times. The V and J genes are TRBV18 and TRBJ2-5; TRBD2 matches at 9 bases. The CDR3 sequence is 14 residues long. The germline V gene has CDR1 KGHSH and CDR2 LQKENI. V lost 6 bases and J lost 4; bases outside the gene matches: 6. The CDR3 sequence: CASSPTREGETQYF. The DNA of the CDR3 is TGTGCCAGCTCTCCTACGCGGGAGGGAGAGACCCAGTACTTC.